Listed below are T cell receptor beta chains from one sample, sequenced in a study of Ad26.COV2.S vaccination and SARS-CoV-2 variants. Data came from immunoSEQ multiplex PCR; TCRdb stores just in-frame clones and leaves some out. The table lists about 450,000 clones, 80% to 90% of them singletons, with 2.5% to 3% in the top ten. The sample consisted of peripheral blood, taken in a trial of Ad26.COV2.S vaccine versus placebo. These receptor sequences come from a person aged 18-65 years who received the Ad26.COV2.S COVID-19 vaccine or a placebo. CDR3s include the opening cysteine and the closing phenylalanine or tryptophan. D genes are given only for firm matches. Clone size, where shown, is once, few, many, or a class for clones that have expanded.

>TRBJ2-2|.|TRBV9|.
TGTGCCAGCAGCGTAGAGAAGTTCGCCGGGGAGCTGTTTTTT
CASSVEKFAGELFF
>TRBJ1-2|.|TRBV16|TRBD1
TGTGCCAGCAGCCAAGCCGGGACAGCTAACTATGGCTACACCTTC
CASSQAGTANYGYTF
>TRBJ2-7|.|TRBV6-2/TRBV6-3|.
TGTGCCAGCAGTTACCAATCGAAAGCCGGAGAGCAGTACTTC
CASSYQSKAGEQYF
>TRBJ2-1|.|TRBV4-2|.
TGTGCCAGCAGCCAGAACAGGCTAGGTCAGGTCTTC
CASSQNRLGQVF
>TRBJ2-2|.|TRBV5-1|.
TGCGCCAGCAGCAAGGACCGAATTTACGGGGAGCTGTTTTTT
CASSKDRIYGELFF
>TRBJ1-3|few|TRBV27|.
TGTGCCAGCAGCCTGACTTGGGCTGGAAACACCATATATTTT
CASSLTWAGNTIYF
>TRBJ1-4|.|TRBV11-3|.
TGTGCCAGCAGCACCCGGGACGAAAAACTGTTTTTT
CASSTRDEKLFF
>TRBJ2-3|.|TRBV5-1|.
TGCGCCAGCAGCTCTAGCGTTGGCACAGATACGCAGTATTTT
CASSSSVGTDTQYF
>TRBJ2-5|.|TRBV30|.
TGTGCCTGGAGTGTCGATTCGGAGACCCAGTACTTC
CAWSVDSETQYF
>TRBJ2-7|once|TRBV4-1|TRBD1
TGCGCCAGCAGCCAGGTTGGGACAGGGGGCTACGAGCAGTACTTC
CASSQVGTGGYEQYF
>TRBJ2-7|few|TRBV6-1|.
TGTGCCAGCAGTGAAGTGTCTGGGTTTAAGCGTTACGAGCAGTACTTC
CASSEVSGFKRYEQYF
>TRBJ2-3|once|TRBV10-3|TRBD2
TGTGCCATCAGTGGCAGGACTAGCGGGAGACCAGATACGCAGTATTTT
CAISGRTSGRPDTQYF
>TRBJ2-3|.|TRBV12-3/TRBV12-4|.
TGTGCCAGCAGTTTGGTGACAGATACGCAGTATTTT
CASSLVTDTQYF
>TRBJ2-5|.|TRBV7-9|TRBD2
TGTGCCAGCAGCGTGGGAGGTAGCGGGGAAGAGACCCAGTACTTC
CASSVGGSGEETQYF
>TRBJ1-1|few|TRBV27|TRBD1
TGTGCCAGCCAGGGGGCAATGAACACTGAAGCTTTCTTT
CASQGAMNTEAFF
>TRBJ2-1|.|TRBV9|TRBD1
TGTGCCAGCAGCGCCCGGACAGGGACCGATGAGCAGTTCTTC
CASSARTGTDEQFF
>TRBJ2-3|.|TRBV7-6|TRBD2
TGTGCCAGCAGCTCAACCGGGACTAGCGGGTATCTCCAGTATTTT
CASSSTGTSGYLQYF
>TRBJ2-3|.|TRBV19|.
TGTGCCAGTAGTGAAGGGGACACAGATACGCAGTATTTT
CASSEGDTDTQYF
>TRBJ2-3|.|TRBV5-1|TRBD2
TGCGCCAGCAGCTTGTATCCAGCGGGGTTGACAGATACGCAGTATTTT
CASSLYPAGLTDTQYF
>TRBJ2-3|.|TRBV5-4|TRBD1
TGTGCCAGCAGCCCAGGGGGCAGGGATACGCAGTATTTT
CASSPGGRDTQYF
>TRBJ2-7|.|TRBV10-3|TRBD1
TGTGCCATCAGTACCGGGACAGTCCTCTACGAGCAGTACTTC
CAISTGTVLYEQYF